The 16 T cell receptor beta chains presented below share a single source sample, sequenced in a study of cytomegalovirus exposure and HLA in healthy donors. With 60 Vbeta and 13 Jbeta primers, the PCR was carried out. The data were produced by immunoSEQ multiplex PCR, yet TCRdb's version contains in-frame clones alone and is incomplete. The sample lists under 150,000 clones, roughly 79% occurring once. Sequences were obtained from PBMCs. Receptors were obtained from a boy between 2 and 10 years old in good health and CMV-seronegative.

The CDR3 DNA sequence: TGTGCCAGCAGTTTACGCACCGGACAGGGGACTACTGAAGCTTTCTTT. It yields the protein CASSLRTGQGTTEAFF. The V call is TRBV27, the J call TRBJ1-1, with 9 positions matching TRBD1. The junction had 9 bases not matched to a gene; V was cut back by 2 bases and J by 5 bases. Germline-derived CDR1 and CDR2 are MNHEY and SMNVEV (reference sequence). This CDR3 is 16 amino acids long.

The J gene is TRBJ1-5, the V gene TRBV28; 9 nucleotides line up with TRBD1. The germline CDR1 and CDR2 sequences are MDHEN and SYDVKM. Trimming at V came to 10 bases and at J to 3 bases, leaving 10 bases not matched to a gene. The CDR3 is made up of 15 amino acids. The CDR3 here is CAITDRGSFNQPQHF. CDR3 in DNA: TGTGCCATCACGGACAGGGGAAGCTTCAATCAGCCCCAGCATTTT.

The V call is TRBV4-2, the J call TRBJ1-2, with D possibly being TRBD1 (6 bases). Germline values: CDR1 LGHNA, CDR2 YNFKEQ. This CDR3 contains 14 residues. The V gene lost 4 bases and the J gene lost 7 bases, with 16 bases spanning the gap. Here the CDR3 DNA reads TGTGCCAGCAGCCCGGGAGGGGGAAGGGGTGGCTACACCTTC. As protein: CASSPGGGRGGYTF.

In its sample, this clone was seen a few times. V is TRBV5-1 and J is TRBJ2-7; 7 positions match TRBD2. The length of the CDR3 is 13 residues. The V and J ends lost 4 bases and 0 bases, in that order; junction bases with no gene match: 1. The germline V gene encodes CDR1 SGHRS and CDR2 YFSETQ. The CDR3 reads CASSRTSSYEQYV. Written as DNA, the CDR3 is TGCGCCAGCAGCAGGACTAGCTCCTACGAGCAGTACGTC.

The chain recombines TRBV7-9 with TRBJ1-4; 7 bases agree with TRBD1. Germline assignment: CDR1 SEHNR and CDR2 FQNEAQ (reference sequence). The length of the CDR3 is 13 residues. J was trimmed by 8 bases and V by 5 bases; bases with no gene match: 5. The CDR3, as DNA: TGTGCCAGCAGCCGCAGGGGGGACGAAAAACTGTTTTTT. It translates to CASSRRGDEKLFF.

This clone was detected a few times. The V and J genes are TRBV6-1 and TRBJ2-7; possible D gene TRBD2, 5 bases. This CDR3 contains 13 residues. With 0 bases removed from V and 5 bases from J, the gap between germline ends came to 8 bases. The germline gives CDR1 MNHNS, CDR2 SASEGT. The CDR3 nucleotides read TGTGCCAGCAGTGAAGCCCCGGAGGACGAGCAGTACGTC. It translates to CASSEAPEDEQYV.

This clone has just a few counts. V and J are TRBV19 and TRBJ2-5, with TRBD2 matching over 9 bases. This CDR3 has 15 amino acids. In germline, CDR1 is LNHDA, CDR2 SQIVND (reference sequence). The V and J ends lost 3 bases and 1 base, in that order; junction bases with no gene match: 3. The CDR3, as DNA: TGTGCCAGTAGTATGGTTAGCGGGGGCCAAGAGACCCAGTACTTC. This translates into CASSMVSGGQETQYF.

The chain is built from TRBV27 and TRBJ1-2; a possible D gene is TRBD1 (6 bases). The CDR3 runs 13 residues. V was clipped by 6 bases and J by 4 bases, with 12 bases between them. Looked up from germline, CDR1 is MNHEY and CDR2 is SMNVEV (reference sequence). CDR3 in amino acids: CASSLGQFYGYTF. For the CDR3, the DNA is TGTGCCAGCAGCCTCGGACAGTTCTATGGCTACACCTTC.

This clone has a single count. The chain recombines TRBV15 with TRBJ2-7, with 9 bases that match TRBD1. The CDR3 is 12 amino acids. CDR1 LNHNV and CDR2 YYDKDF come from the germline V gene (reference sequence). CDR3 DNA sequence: TGTGTACTACAGGGGGCTCGGGGAGAGCAGTACGTC. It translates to CVLQGARGEQYV.

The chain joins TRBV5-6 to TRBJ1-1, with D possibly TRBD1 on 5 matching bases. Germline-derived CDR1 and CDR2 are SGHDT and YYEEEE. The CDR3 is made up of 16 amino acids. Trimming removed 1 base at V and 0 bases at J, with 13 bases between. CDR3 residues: CASSLMPGFMNTEAFF. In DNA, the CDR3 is TGTGCCAGCAGCTTGATGCCAGGGTTCATGAACACTGAAGCTTTCTTT.

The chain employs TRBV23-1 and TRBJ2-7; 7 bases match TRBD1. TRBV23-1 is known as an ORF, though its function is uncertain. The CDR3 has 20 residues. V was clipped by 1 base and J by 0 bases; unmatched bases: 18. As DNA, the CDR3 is TGCGCCAGCAGTCAATTAAGGGGGCAAACCTCGAATCCGAGCTCCTACGAGCAGTACGTC. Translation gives CASSQLRGQTSNPSSYEQYV.

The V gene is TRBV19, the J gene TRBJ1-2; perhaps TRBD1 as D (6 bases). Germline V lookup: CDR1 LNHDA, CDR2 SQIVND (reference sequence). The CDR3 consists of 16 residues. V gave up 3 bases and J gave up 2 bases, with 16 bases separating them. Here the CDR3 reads CASSILGGSSNYGYTF. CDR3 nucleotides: TGTGCCAGTAGTATCCTAGGGGGTTCCTCGAACTATGGCTACACCTTC.

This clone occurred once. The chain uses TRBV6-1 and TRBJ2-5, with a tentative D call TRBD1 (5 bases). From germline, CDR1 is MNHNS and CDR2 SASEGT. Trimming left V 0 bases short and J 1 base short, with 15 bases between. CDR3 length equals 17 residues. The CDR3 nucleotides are TGTGCCAGCAGTGAAGCGGTCCCCGGGCAGGGCCAAGAGACCCAGTACTTC. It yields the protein CASSEAVPGQGQETQYF.

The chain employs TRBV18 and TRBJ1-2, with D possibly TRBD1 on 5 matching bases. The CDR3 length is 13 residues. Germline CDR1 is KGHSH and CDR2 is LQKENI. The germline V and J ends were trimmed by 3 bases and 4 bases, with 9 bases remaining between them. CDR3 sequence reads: CASSPRGGYGYTF. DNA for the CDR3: TGTGCCAGCTCACCCCGCGGGGGCTATGGCTACACCTTC. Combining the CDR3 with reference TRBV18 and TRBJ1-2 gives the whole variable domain NAGVMQNPRHLVRRRGQEARLRCSPMKGHSHVYWYRQLPEEGLKFMVYLQKENIIDESGMPKERFSAEFPKEGPSILRIQQVVRGDSAAYFCASSPRGGYGYTFGSGTRLTVV.

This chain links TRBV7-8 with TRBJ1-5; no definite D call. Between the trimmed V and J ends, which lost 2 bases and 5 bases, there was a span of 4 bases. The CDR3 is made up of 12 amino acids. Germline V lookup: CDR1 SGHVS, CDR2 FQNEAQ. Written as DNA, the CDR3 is TGTGCCAGCAGCTTACATGATCAGCCCCAGCATTTT. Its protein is CASSLHDQPQHF.

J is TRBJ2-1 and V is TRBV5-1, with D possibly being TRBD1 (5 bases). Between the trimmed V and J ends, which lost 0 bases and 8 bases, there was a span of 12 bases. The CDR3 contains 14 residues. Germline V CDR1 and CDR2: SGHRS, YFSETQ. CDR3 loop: CASSLEGIGDEQFF. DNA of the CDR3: TGCGCCAGCAGCTTGGAAGGGATAGGGGATGAGCAGTTCTTC.